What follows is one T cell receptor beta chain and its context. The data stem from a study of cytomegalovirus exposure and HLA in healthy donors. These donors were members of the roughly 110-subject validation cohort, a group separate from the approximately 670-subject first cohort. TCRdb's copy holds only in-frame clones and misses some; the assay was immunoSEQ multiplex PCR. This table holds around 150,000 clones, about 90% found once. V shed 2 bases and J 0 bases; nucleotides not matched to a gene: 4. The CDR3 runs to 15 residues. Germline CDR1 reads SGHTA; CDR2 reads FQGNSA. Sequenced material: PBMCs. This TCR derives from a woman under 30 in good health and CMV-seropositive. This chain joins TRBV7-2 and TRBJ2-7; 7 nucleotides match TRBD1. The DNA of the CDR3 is TGTGCCAGCAGCTTATCGACAGGGACCTCCTACGAGCAGTACTTC. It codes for CASSLSTGTSYEQYF.